This T cell receptor beta chain came from a study of blood T cell repertoires in COVID-19. Only in-frame clones appear in the TCRdb table, and some are missing; sequencing was by immunoSEQ multiplex PCR. The data contain around 300,000 clones, 85% to 90% of them seen just once; the ten biggest clones take up 3.5% to 5%. The source material was PBMCs or T cells enriched from blood (not recorded which). This clonotype originated in a woman between 18 and 29 years old with acute COVID-19.

Here the CDR3 reads CASSRDRAYNEQFF. Here the CDR3 DNA reads TGTGCCAGCAGTAGGGACAGGGCCTACAATGAGCAGTTCTTC. The rearrangement links TRBV6-2 or TRBV6-3 to TRBJ2-1; 9 bases map to TRBD1. Looked up from germline, CDR1 is MNHEY and CDR2 is SVGEGT. The CDR3 runs to 14 residues. V was pared by 5 bases and J by 2 bases, with 1 base of the junction left unmatched.